The 19 T cell receptor beta chains below come from one sample, sequenced in a study of T cell repertoires in cytomegalovirus infection (dated by TCRdb to between 2017 and 2020). For sequencing, an Illumina HiSeq 1500 was employed. TCRdb handled the public reads itself, with Q25 trimming in fastp and clone calling in MiXCR, and kept productive beta chains. Duplicate CDR3 protein sequences are folded into a single record with the most common DNA and genes. The sample profile shows over 45,000 distinct CDR3 sequences; roughly a fifth of them were found once. The leading ten clones occupy less than 70% of the sample. Antigens of these TCRs are unknown. What this sample's treatment or condition label stands for: in vitro stimulation with specific CMV peptide epitopes to enrich CMV-specific T cells. The source material was CD8+ T cells from cultured PBMCs, sampled from culture after CMV antigen stimulation. Receptors originate from a human donor in good health (CMV status not recorded). Some clones in this sample may be carry-over from other donors' samples.

With regard to this clonotype: The junction departs from germline at one end; a sequencing error may be responsible. V gene TRBV7-7 combines with J gene TRBJ2-1; 7 positions agree with TRBD2. The CDR3 covers 16 residues. Germline V gene data show CDR1 as SSHAT and CDR2 as FNYEAQ (reference sequence). The CDR3 region has the DNA TGTGCTAGCAGCTCCCACCTAGCGGCGGGATTCAATGAGCAGTTCTTC. It translates to CASSSHLAAGFNEQFF. Looking up the rest from reference TRBV7-7 and TRBJ2-1 gives the full variable domain: GAGVSQSPRYKVTKRGQDVTLRCDPISSHATLYWYQQALGQGPEFLTYFNYEAQPDKSGLPSDRFSAERPEGSISTLTIQRTEQRDSAMYRCASSSHLAAGFNEQFFGPGTRLTVL.

This clonotype was observed a few times. This chain uses TRBV9 with TRBJ2-3; 8 positions match TRBD2. The J segment lost 0 bases and the V segment lost 0 bases, leaving 3 bases of the junction unmatched. The germline V gene has CDR1 SGDLS and CDR2 YYNGEE. The CDR3 is 16 amino acids. The CDR3 bases are TGTGCCAGCAGCGTAGTGGCTAGCGGGAGCACAGATACGCAGTATTTT. Its translation is CASSVVASGSTDTQYF. Filled out from reference TRBV9 and TRBJ2-3, the complete variable domain reads DSGVTQTPKHLITATGQRVTLRCSPRSGDLSVYWYQQSLDQGLQFLIQYYNGEERAKGNILERFSAQQFPDLHSELNLSSLELGDSALYFCASSVVASGSTDTQYFGPGTRLTVL.

The CDR3 DNA follows: TGTGCCAGCAGCCAAGAATTCGACTCCGAGCAGTACTTC. Translated: CASSQEFDSEQYF. The chain carries TRBV3-1 and TRBJ2-7; D is unresolved. The germline V gene has CDR1 LGHDT and CDR2 YNNKEL (reference sequence). Trimming removed 0 bases from V and 6 bases from J, with 9 bases in between. The CDR3 loop spans 13 amino acids.

This clonotype was counted many times. The chain links TRBV7-8 to TRBJ1-1; 7 nucleotides agree with TRBD1. The trim removed 7 bases at V and 1 base at J, leaving 12 bases unmatched. Per the germline V gene, CDR1 is SGHVS and CDR2 is FQNEAQ. This CDR3 comprises 16 residues. The CDR3 sequence: CASITSSGQRNTEAFF. The DNA for the CDR3 is TGTGCCAGCATCACATCTTCGGGACAGAGGAACACTGAAGCTTTCTTT.

This clonotype was counted at least ten times. The V gene is TRBV12-3 or TRBV12-4, the J gene TRBJ1-5; D unresolved. This CDR3 comprises 13 residues. The ends were cut back, 6 bases at V and 9 bases at J, with 15 bases in the middle. The CDR3 nucleotides are TGTGCCAGCAGCCTCGAACAATCAGGGCCCCAGCATTTT. It yields the protein CASSLEQSGPQHF.

The chain has TRBV25-1 and TRBJ1-5; D uncertain. The length of the CDR3 is 14 residues. Germline values: CDR1 MGHDK, CDR2 SYGVNS. The V gene lost 3 bases and the J gene lost 2 bases, with 8 bases spanning the gap. In DNA form, the CDR3 reads TGTGCCAGCAGTGATGGGCGGGGCAATCAGCCCCAGCATTTT. Protein product: CASSDGRGNQPQHF.

This clonotype was counted ten times or more. The gene calls are TRBV7-9 and TRBJ1-5; 9 bases align to TRBD1. This CDR3 is 14 amino acids long. Germline V gene lookup returns CDR1 SEHNR and CDR2 FQNEAQ (reference sequence). Germline trimming cut 5 bases from V and 6 bases from J; bases unmatched to any gene: 5. DNA of the CDR3: TGTGCCAGCAGCAAGACAGGGGGTTCTCAGCCCCAGCATTTT. It codes for CASSKTGGSQPQHF.

This clonotype was seen more than once but under ten times. This sequence joins TRBV6-2 or TRBV6-3 and TRBJ2-7; 14 positions match TRBD2. Germline V gene data show CDR1 as MNHEY and CDR2 as SVGEGT. J lost 5 bases, V lost 8 bases, and 11 bases had no gene match. The CDR3 runs 16 residues. CDR3 loop: CASGSPGLAGAHEQYF. The CDR3 DNA sequence: TGTGCCAGCGGATCACCGGGACTAGCGGGGGCTCACGAGCAGTACTTC.

This clonotype occurred many times. This chain uses TRBV19 with TRBJ1-5, with 7 bases fitting TRBD1. Losses at the gene ends were 0 bases for V and 7 bases for J; bases not matched to a gene: 3. Germline CDR1 LNHDA, CDR2 SQIVND (reference sequence). The CDR3 covers 14 residues. CDR3 loop: CASSIETGNQPQHF. The CDR3 nucleotides read TGTGCCAGTAGTATAGAGACAGGGAACCAGCCCCAGCATTTT.

This clonotype was counted between two and nine times. The rearrangement links TRBV2 to TRBJ2-1; D is perhaps TRBD1 or TRBD2 (5 bases each). V lost 6 bases, J lost 0 bases, and 12 bases lay in between. CDR3 size: 15 residues. Germline CDR1 and CDR2: SNHLY and FYNNEI. CDR3 in DNA: TGTGCCAGCAGAGACGGGACCGCCTCCTACAATGAGCAGTTCTTC. Residues: CASRDGTASYNEQFF.

This clonotype was recorded at least ten times. V usage is TRBV4-1 and J usage is TRBJ2-7, with TRBD1 matching 7 bases. Germline CDR1 reads MGHRA; CDR2 reads YSYEKL. Trimming removed 0 bases from V and 5 bases from J; junction bases left unmatched: 7. The CDR3 consists of 15 residues. The CDR3 protein is CASSQEQGVPDEQYF. The CDR3 DNA sequence: TGCGCCAGCAGCCAAGAGCAGGGGGTCCCGGACGAGCAGTACTTC.

This clonotype has more than one count but fewer than ten. The V gene is TRBV20-1, the J gene TRBJ2-1; TRBD2 is a possible D gene (5 bases). V shed 5 bases and J shed 2 bases, with 22 bases lying between them. This CDR3 contains 17 residues. Germline lookup yields CDR1 DFQATT and CDR2 SNEGSKA (reference sequence). CDR3 nucleotides: TGCAGTGCTTACCCGACGGAGGTGGCCCACGCCTACAATGAGCAGTTCTTC. This codes for CSAYPTEVAHAYNEQFF.

V is TRBV12-3 or TRBV12-4 and J is TRBJ1-6; maybe TRBD1 (5 bases). The ends were cut back, 6 bases at V and 6 bases at J, with 15 bases in the middle. The CDR3 is made up of 15 amino acids. CDR3 nucleotide sequence: TGTGCCAGCAGATGGGACGGCGATAGTAATTCACCCCTCCACTTT. It encodes CASRWDGDSNSPLHF.

This clonotype was seen at least ten times. The CDR3 sequence is CASSPRDRSNPYEQYF. The CDR3 DNA is TGTGCCAGCAGCCCCCGGGACAGGTCGAACCCCTACGAGCAGTACTTC. The chain carries TRBV7-9 and TRBJ2-7, with 8 bases fitting TRBD1. Germline V lookup: CDR1 SEHNR, CDR2 FQNEAQ (reference sequence). The CDR3 has 16 residues. J was trimmed by 2 bases and V by 5 bases; bases with no gene match: 11.

This clonotype was detected many times. This sequence joins TRBV28 and TRBJ2-1; tentatively, D is TRBD1 (6 bases). CDR3 length equals 14 residues. The germline CDR1 and CDR2 sequences are MDHEN and SYDVKM. Deletions cut 5 bases from V and 6 bases from J, with 14 bases between. The CDR3 is CASSPNLQGNEQFF. The CDR3 DNA is TGTGCCAGCAGTCCGAATTTACAGGGCAATGAGCAGTTCTTC.

This clonotype was counted only a few times. The V and J genes are TRBV9 and TRBJ1-1; 8 nucleotides agree with TRBD1. Germline-derived CDR1 and CDR2 are SGDLS and YYNGEE. The V and J ends lost 0 bases and 4 bases, in that order; junction bases with no gene match: 2. CDR3 length equals 14 residues. Written as DNA, the CDR3 is TGTGCCAGCAGCGTAGGGGACAGGAGCACTGAAGCTTTCTTT. It codes for CASSVGDRSTEAFF.

This clonotype has more than one count but fewer than ten. The genes are TRBV7-9 and TRBJ2-1, with 12 bases lining up with TRBD2. Germline trimming cut 3 bases from V and 7 bases from J; bases unmatched to any gene: 4. CDR1 is SEHNR, CDR2 FQNEAQ, per germline (reference sequence). The CDR3 sequence is 15 residues long. The DNA for the CDR3 is TGTGCCAGCAGCTTTTCTAGCGGGGGGGCGAATGAGCAGTTCTTC. Encoded protein: CASSFSSGGANEQFF.

The J gene is TRBJ2-2, the V gene TRBV11-2, with TRBD1 identical over 11 bases. Germline assignment: CDR1 SGHAT and CDR2 FQNNGV. This CDR3 comprises 16 residues. With V trimmed by 4 bases and J by 4 bases, 5 bases remained unmatched. CDR3 sequence reads: CASSSDRGRGTGELFF. The CDR3, as DNA: TGTGCCAGCAGCTCGGACAGGGGGCGCGGCACCGGGGAGCTGTTTTTT.

This clonotype was detected a few times. This chain connects TRBV12-3 or TRBV12-4 to TRBJ2-3, with D uncertain. The CDR3 is made up of 14 amino acids. The V end lost 3 bases, the J end lost 3 bases, and 10 bases lay between the germline ends. The CDR3 sequence is CASSFLRPTDTQYF. The CDR3 coding sequence is TGTGCCAGCAGTTTCCTAAGACCTACAGATACGCAGTATTTT.